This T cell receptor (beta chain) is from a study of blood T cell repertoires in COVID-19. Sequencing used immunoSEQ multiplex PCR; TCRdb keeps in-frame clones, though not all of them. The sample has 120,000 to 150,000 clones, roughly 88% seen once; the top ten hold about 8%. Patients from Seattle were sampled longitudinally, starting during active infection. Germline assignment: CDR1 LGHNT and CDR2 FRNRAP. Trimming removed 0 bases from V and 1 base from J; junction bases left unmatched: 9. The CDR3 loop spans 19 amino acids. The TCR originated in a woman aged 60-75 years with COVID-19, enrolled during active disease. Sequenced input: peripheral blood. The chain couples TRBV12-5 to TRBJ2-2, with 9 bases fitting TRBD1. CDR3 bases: TGTGCTAGTGGTTTGGTAGCGGGGACAGGGAAAGAGAACACCGGGGAGCTGTTTTTT. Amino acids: CASGLVAGTGKENTGELFF.